These T cell receptor beta chains were read from a single sample in a study of tissue T cells after allogeneic stem cell transplantation. Using immunoSEQ multiplex PCR, the repertoire was profiled, and TCRdb retains in-frame clones only, with some absent. The table lists about 6,000 clones, roughly four fifths of them singletons. Here the sequenced sample was blood, taken before transplantation. The receptors shown here come from a man between 35 and 75 years old who later had graft-versus-host disease after an allogeneic stem cell transplant. Both conserved end residues are part of each CDR3. D genes are given only for firm matches. Not all rows give a size; the values are once, few, many and, for expanded clones, a class.

TGTGCCACCAAGGAGGGGCAGCGAAATGAGCAGTTCTTC | CATKEGQRNEQFF | TRBJ2-1 | NA | once | TRBV24-1
TGTGCCAGCAGCCAAGGACAGGTCTGGCAAGAGACCCAGTACTTC | CASSQGQVWQETQYF | TRBJ2-5 | TRBD1 | NA | TRBV11-2
TGTGCCAGCAGTGAGGTCCGGGACAGACGTCAGCCCCAGCATTTT | CASSEVRDRRQPQHF | TRBJ1-5 | TRBD1 | few | TRBV6-1
TGTGCCAGCAGCACCGGGAACCAAGAGACCCAGTACTTC | CASSTGNQETQYF | TRBJ2-5 | NA | NA | TRBV13
TGTGCCTGGAGTGGGCTAGCGGGGTACAATGAGCAGTTCTTC | CAWSGLAGYNEQFF | TRBJ2-1 | TRBD2 | NA | TRBV30
TGCGCCAGCAGCTTGGAAGGGAGCAATCAGCCCCAGCATTTT | CASSLEGSNQPQHF | TRBJ1-5 | NA | few | TRBV5-1
TGCGCCAGCAGCCACCCGGGGGCTGCAGATACGCAGTATTTT | CASSHPGAADTQYF | TRBJ2-3 | NA | NA | TRBV4-1
TGTGCCAGCAGTGAAGCATGGCAGGGAAGTTATGGCTACACCTTC | CASSEAWQGSYGYTF | TRBJ1-2 | NA | NA | TRBV6-1
TGTGCCAGCATGACGGTGAATTACGAGCAGTACTTC | CASMTVNYEQYF | TRBJ2-7 | NA | few | TRBV6-5
TGTGCCAGCAGCTTAAAGTCCCCGCCGTACGAGCAGTACTTC | CASSLKSPPYEQYF | TRBJ2-7 | NA | NA | TRBV7-3
TGTGCCAGCAGCTTGAAGCCGGACAGCCTCATGAACACTGAAGCTTTCTTT | CASSLKPDSLMNTEAFF | TRBJ1-1 | NA | NA | TRBV7-2
TGTGCCAGCAGCTGCCTGGGTTGGGCGCCCCAGGAGACCCAGTACTTC | CASSCLGWAPQETQYF | TRBJ2-5 | NA | NA | TRBV9
TGTGCCACCAGTGATCGTCCCGGGACTAGCGGGGGGGCCTACAATGAGCAGTTCTTC | CATSDRPGTSGGAYNEQFF | TRBJ2-1 | TRBD2 | once | TRBV24-1
TGTGCCAGCAGTACCCGACATTCTCAAGGGGAAGAGACCCAGTACTTC | CASSTRHSQGEETQYF | TRBJ2-5 | NA | NA | TRBV27
TGTGCCAGCAGCCCCAACCGGGTCGTAGACAAAAACATTCAGTACTTC | CASSPNRVVDKNIQYF | TRBJ2-4 | NA | NA | TRBV11-1
TGTGCCAGTAGTATCGGGCAGGGGGTCTATGGCTACACCTTC | CASSIGQGVYGYTF | TRBJ1-2 | TRBD1 | NA | TRBV19
TGTGCCAGCAGCTTAGCTGGTTGGGGGGGGGAGACCCAGTACTTC | CASSLAGWGGETQYF | TRBJ2-5 | TRBD2 | NA | TRBV7-8
TGCGCCAGCAGCCTCCAACCGACTAGCGAAACTAGCACAGATACGCAGTATTTT | CASSLQPTSETSTDTQYF | TRBJ2-3 | TRBD2 | NA | TRBV4-1
TGTGCCAGCAGCTTAGTTGGGACAGGGTATTCGGACACTGAAGCTTTCTTT | CASSLVGTGYSDTEAFF | TRBJ1-1 | TRBD1 | once | TRBV7-9
TGTGCCAGCAGGACAGGGGTTTATAATTCACCCCTCCACTTT | CASRTGVYNSPLHF | TRBJ1-6 | TRBD1 | NA | TRBV27
TGCGCCAGCAGCAACGGGGGACTGCGCACAGATACGCAGTATTTT | CASSNGGLRTDTQYF | TRBJ2-3 | NA | NA | TRBV4-1
TGCAGTGCTAGTGGGACTAGCGGAGGGGAGACCCAGTACTTC | CSASGTSGGETQYF | TRBJ2-5 | TRBD2 | NA | TRBV20-1
TGTGCCAGCAGCTTTCACCTTTCGGGTAATTCACCCCTCCACTTT | CASSFHLSGNSPLHF | TRBJ1-6 | NA | NA | TRBV5-5
TGTGCCAGCAGCTTCTCCTCTAGCGCCTGGCTCGAGCAGTTCTTC | CASSFSSSAWLEQFF | TRBJ2-1 | NA | NA | TRBV7-9
TGTGCCATCAGGCCCCGGACAGGGAATGAGCAGTTCTTC | CAIRPRTGNEQFF | TRBJ2-1 | TRBD1 | few | TRBV10-3